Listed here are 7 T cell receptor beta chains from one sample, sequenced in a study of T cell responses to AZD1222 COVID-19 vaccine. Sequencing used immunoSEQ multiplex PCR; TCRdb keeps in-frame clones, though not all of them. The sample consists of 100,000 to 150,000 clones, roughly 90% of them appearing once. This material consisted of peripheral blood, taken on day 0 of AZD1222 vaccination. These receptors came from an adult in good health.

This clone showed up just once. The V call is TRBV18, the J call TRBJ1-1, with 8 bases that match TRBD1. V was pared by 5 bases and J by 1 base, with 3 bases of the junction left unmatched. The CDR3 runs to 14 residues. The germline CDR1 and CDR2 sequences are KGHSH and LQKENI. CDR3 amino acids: CASSTGTGNTEAFF. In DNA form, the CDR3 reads TGTGCCAGCTCAACCGGGACAGGGAACACTGAAGCTTTCTTT.

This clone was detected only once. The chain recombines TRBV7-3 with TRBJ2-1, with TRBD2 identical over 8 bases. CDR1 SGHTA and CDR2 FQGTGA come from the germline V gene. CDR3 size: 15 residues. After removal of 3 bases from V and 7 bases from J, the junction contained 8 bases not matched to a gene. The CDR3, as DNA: TGTGCCAGCAGCTTCTCCGGGACTAGGAAAAATGAGCAGTTCTTC. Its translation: CASSFSGTRKNEQFF.

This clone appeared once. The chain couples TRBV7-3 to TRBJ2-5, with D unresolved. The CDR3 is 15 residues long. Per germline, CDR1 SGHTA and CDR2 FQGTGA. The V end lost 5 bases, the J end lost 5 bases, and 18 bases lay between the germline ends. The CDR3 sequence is CASSLSGPVGETQYF. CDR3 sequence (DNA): TGTGCCAGCAGCCTCTCAGGTCCCGTGGGCGAGACCCAGTACTTC.

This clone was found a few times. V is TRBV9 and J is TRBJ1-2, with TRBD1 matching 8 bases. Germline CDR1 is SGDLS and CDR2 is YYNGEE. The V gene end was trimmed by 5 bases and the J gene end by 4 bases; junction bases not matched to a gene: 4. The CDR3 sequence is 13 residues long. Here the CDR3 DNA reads TGTGCCAGCAGTCGGGACAGGACCTATGGCTACACCTTC. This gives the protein CASSRDRTYGYTF.

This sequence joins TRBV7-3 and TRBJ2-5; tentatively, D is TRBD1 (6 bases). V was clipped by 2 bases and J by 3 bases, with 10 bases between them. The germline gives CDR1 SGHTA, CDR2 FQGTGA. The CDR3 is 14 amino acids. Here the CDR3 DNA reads TGTGCCAGCAGCTTACGGGCAGGGGAAGAGACCCAGTACTTC. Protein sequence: CASSLRAGEETQYF.

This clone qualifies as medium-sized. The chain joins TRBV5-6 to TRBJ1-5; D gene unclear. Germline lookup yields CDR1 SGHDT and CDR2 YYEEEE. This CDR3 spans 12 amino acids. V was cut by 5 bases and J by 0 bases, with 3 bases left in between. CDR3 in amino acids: CASRNSNQPQHF. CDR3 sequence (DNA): TGTGCCAGCAGAAATAGCAATCAGCCCCAGCATTTT.

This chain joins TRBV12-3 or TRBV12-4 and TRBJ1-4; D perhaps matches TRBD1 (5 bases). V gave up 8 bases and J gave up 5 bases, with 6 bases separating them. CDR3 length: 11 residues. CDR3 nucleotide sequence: TGTGCCAGCGGGGCGAATGAAAAACTGTTTTTT. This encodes CASGANEKLFF.